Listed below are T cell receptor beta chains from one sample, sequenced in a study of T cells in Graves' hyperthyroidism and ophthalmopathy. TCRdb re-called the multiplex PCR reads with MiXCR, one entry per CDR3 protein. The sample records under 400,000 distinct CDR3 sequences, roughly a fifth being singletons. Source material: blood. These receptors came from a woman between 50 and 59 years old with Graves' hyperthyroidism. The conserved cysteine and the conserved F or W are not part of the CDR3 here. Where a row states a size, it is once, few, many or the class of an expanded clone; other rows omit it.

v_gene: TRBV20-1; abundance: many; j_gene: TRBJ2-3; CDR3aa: SARVPLSGFSTDTQY
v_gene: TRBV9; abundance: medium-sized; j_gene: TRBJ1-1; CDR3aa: ASSPPTGASTEAF
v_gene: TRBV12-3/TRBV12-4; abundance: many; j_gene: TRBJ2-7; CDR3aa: ASSLQAGTNGGEQY
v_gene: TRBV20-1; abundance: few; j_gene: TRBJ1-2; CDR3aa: SASEGPTGKSYGYT
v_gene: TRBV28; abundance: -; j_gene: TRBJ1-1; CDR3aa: ASSLRRAGQMNTEAF
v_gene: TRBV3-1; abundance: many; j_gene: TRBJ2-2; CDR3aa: ASSQGIPGLNTGELF
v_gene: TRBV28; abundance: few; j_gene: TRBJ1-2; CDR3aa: ASIRQGGYGYT
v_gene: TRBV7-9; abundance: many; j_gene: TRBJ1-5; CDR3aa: ASRPQGRGQPQH
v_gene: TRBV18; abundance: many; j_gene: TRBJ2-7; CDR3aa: ASSPDRGRVEQY
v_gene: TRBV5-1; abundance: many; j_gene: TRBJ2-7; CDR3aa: ASSLGTRGDEQY
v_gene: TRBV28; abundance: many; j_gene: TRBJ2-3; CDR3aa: ASSFGQGTDTQY
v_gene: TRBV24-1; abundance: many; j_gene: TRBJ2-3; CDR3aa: ATSGGAQREGSSTDTQY
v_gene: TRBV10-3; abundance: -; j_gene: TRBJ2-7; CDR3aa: ASSGREYEQY
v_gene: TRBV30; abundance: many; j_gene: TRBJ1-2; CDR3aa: AWSVRPNYGYT
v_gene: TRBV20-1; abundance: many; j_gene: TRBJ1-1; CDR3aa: SAILRFEAF